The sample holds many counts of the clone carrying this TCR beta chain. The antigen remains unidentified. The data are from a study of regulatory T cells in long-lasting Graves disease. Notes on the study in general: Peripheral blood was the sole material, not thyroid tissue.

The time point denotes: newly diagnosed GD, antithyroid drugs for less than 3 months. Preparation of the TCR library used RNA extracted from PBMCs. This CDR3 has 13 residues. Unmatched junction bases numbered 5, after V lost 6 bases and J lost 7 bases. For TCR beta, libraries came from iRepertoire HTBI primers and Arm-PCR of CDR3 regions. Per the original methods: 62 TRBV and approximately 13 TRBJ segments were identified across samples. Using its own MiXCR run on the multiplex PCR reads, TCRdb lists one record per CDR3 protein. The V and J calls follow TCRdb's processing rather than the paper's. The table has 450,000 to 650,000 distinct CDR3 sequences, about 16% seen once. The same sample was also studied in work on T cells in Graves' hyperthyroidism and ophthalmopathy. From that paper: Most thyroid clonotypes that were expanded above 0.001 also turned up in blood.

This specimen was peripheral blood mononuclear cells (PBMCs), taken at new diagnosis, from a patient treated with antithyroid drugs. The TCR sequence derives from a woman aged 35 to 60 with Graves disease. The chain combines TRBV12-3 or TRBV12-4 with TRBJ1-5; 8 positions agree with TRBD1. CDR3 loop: CASRSGGRQPQHF. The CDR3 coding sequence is TGTGCCAGCAGGTCAGGGGGCAGGCAGCCCCAGCATTTT.